This T cell receptor beta chain emerged from a study of tumor-infiltrating lymphocytes in primary liver carcinoma. Whole-study context: Enrolled patients were male and female, aged 30 to 69 years.

The CDR3 has 14 amino acids. Co-extracted RNA and DNA came from roughly 20-30 mg of unsorted bulk tissue. Surgeons resected the patients' primary liver carcinomas. Those patients suffered from chronic HBV infection and were treatment-naive. Using a constant-region primer together with ProtoScript II reverse transcriptase, TCR beta cDNA was made from approximately 500 ng of total RNA. Nested multiplex PCR, run for three rounds with slightly modified ARM-PCR, yielded TCR beta libraries. Rounds one and two of PCR, each of 10 cycles, were primed with TRBV1-TRBV30 forward primers and a C-beta reverse primer. TCRdb itself ran the multiplex PCR reads through MiXCR, one entry per CDR3 protein. This sample yields about 78,000 distinct CDR3 sequences, of which 71% are seen a single time; roughly an eighth belongs to the top ten. A remark on this clonotype: One junction end does not reproduce the germline sequence, and a read error may be involved.

This sequence originates from a woman aged 55 to 70 with primary liver carcinoma and hepatitis B virus infection. The material sequenced was liver tumor tissue from sampling region 4. The subset is: tumor region T4, right-lateral pole. The rearrangement joins TRBV12-3 or TRBV12-4 to TRBJ2-5, with TRBD1 matching 7 bases. The CDR3 nucleotides are TGTGCCAGCAGTCCCCTGACAGGCAGGGGGACCCAGTGCTTC. Its protein is CASSPLTGRGTQCF.